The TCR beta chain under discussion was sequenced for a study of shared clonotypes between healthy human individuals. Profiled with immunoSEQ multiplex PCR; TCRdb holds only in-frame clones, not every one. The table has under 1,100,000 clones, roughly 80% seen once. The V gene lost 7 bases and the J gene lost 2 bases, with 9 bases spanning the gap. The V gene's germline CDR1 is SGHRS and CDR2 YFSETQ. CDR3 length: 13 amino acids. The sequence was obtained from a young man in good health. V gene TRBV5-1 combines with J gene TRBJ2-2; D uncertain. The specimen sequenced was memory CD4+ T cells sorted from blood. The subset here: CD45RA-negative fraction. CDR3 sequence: CASGLDNTGELFF. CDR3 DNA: TGCGCCAGCGGCCTTGATAACACCGGGGAGCTGTTTTTT.